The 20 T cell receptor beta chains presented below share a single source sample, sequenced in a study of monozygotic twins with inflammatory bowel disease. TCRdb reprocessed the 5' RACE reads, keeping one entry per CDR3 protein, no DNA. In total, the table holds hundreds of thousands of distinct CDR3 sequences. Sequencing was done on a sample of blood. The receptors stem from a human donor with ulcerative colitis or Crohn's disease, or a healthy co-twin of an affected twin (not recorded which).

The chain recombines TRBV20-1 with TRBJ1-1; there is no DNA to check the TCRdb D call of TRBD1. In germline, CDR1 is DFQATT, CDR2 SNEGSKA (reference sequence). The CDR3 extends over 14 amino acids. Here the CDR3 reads CSARDQLTGGAAFF.

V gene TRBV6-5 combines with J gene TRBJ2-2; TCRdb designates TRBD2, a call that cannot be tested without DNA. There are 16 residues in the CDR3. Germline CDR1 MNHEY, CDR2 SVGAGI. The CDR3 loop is CASSHLAGGHTGELFF.

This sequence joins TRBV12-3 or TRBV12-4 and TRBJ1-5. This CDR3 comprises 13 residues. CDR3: CASSLTRSEPQHF.

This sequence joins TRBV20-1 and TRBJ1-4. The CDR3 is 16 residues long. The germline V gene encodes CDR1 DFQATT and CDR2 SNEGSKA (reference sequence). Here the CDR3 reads CSARDEGLGRGEKLFF.

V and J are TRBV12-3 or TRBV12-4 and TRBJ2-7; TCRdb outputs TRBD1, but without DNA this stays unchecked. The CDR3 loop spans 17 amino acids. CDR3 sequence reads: CASSRTGGGRASYEQYF.

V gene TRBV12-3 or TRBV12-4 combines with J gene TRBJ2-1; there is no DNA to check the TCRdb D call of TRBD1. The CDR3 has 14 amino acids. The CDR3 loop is CASSLSQGRDEQFF.

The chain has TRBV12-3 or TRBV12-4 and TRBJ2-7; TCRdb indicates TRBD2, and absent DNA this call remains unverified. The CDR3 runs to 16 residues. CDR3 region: CASSYRATGGYYEQYF.

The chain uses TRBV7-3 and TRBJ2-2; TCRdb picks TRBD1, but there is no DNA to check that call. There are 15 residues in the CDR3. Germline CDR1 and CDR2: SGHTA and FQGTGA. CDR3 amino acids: CASSPQGGTTGELFF.

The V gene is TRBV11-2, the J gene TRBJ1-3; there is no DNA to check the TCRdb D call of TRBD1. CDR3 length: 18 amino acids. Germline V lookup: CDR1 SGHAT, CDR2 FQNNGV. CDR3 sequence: CASSLLSLRGSAGNTIYF.

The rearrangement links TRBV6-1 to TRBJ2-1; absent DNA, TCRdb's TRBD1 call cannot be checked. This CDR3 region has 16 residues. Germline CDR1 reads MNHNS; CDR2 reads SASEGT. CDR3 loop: CASTPRSGQGTNEQFF.

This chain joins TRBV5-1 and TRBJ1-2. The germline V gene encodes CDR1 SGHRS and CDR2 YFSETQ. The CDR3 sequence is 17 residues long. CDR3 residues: CASSLGSFGARSYGYTF.

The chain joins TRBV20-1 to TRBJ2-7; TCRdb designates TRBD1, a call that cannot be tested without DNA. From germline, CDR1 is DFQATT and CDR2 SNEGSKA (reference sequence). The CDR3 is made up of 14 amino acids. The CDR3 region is CSASQGLGSYEQYF.

CDR3 residues: CASSFLATGTEAFF. The chain couples TRBV5-6 to TRBJ1-1. CDR3 length: 14 residues. Germline values: CDR1 SGHDT, CDR2 YYEEEE.

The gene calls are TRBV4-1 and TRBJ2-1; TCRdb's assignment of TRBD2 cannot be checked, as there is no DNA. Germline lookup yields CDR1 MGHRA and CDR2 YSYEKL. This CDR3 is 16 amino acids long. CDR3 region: CASSQGTGTSDNEQFF.

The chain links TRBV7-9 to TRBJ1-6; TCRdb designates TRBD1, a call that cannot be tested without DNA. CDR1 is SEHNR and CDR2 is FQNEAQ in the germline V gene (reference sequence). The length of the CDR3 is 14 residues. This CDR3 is CASSSTPVDSPLHF.

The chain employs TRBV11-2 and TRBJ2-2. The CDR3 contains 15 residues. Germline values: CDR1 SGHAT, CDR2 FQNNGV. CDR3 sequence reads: CASSFLASDTGELFF.

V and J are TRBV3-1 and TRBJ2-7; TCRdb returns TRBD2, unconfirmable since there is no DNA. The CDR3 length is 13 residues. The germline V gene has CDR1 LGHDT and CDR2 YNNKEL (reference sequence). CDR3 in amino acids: CASSSRRTGEQYF.

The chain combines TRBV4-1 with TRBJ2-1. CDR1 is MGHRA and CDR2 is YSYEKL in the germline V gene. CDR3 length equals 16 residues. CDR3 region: CASSQERYSSYNEQFF.

CDR3 protein: CASSQAGNTIYF. This chain links TRBV3-1 with TRBJ1-3. Germline V lookup: CDR1 LGHDT, CDR2 YNNKEL (reference sequence). This CDR3 contains 12 residues.

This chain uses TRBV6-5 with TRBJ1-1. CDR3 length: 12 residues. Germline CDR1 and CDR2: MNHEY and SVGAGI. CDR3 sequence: CASSYGGEEAFF.